This TCR beta chain was identified during a study of beta chain features in type 1 diabetes. About the research overall: When patients were set against healthy donors, age, gender and cell yields were similar.

This clone was observed a few times. Its specificity is not known. Notes on the study in general: The influence of HLA type on TCRB rearrangement stayed undetermined.

Reverse transcription of all isolated RNA meant that expressed TCRB transcripts were sequenced. Naive, central memory and regulatory T cell samples produced a mean of about 3.5 million reads. Clones were sequenced by immunoSEQ multiplex PCR, and TCRdb holds only the in-frame ones, with some missing. This sample has hundreds of thousands of clones, with 9.5% to 12% found just once. Specimen: naive CD4+ T cells from blood. The TCR was taken from a woman in her 30s in good health.

The DNA of the CDR3 is TGTGCCACCAGCAGCGGACAATCCGGGGCCAACGTCCTGACTTTC. Residues: CATSSGQSGANVLTF. The gene calls are TRBV15 and TRBJ2-6, with D possibly matching TRBD1 (5 bases). V was clipped by 3 bases and J by 4 bases, with 10 bases between them. The CDR3 has 15 residues. Germline V gene data show CDR1 as LNHNV and CDR2 as YYDKDF (reference sequence).